This TCR beta chain was captured in a study of T cells in tuberculosis. Study outcomes and limitations: Samples were chosen by availability of cryopreserved specimens.

TCRdb keeps only in-frame clones here, not all; method: immunoSEQ multiplex PCR. The sample includes fewer than 55,000 clones, roughly 96% of them seen just once. Looked up from germline, CDR1 is LNHDA and CDR2 is SQIVND (reference sequence). V lost 0 bases and J lost 7, with 6 bases in between. The CDR3 runs to 12 residues. As to this clone: Its specificity is not known.

This receptor was obtained from a donor aged 10-29 years with latent tuberculosis or without tuberculosis infection. Material for sequencing was PBMCs. V usage is TRBV19 and J usage is TRBJ1-2, with D possibly TRBD1 on 5 matching bases. CDR3 loop: CASSIDRGGYTF. The CDR3 DNA sequence: TGTGCCAGTAGTATAGATAGGGGTGGCTACACCTTC.